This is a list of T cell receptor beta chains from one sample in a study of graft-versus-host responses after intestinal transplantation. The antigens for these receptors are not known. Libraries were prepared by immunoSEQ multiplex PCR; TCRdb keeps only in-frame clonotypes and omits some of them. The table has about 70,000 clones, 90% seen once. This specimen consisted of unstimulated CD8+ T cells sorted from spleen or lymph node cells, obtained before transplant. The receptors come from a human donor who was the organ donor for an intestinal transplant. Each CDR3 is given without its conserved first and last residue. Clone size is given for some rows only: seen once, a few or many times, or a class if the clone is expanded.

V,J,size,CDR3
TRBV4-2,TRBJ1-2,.,ASRLTLPGPYGYT
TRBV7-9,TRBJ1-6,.,ASSFAGQVTLYDSPLH
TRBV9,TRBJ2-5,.,ASSVGQGAGETQY
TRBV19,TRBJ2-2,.,ASLAGTGSTGELF
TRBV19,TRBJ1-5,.,ASSMFTGSNQPQH
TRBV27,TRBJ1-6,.,ASIPTGSYNSPLH
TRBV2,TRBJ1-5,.,ASSDGQKYQPQH
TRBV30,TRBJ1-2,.,AGTGSGYT
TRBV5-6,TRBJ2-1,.,ASSLDGGSYNEQF
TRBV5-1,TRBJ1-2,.,ASSLGDSYGYT
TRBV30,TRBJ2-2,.,AWSRRGLHTGELF
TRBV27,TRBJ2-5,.,ASKTLEDRVQETQY
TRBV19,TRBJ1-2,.,ASSIDLETDSYGYT
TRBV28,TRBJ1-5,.,ASSSGTASNQPQH
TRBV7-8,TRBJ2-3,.,ASSPDSLTMEQY
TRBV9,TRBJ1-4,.,ASSLTGTGNEKLF
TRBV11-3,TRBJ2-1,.,ASSGGDVSYNEQF
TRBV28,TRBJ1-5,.,AGNAQGDQPQH
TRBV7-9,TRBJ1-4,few,ASSFPRDLRWEKLF
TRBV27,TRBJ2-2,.,ASSLAETNTGELF
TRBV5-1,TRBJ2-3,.,ASSAGQGADTQY
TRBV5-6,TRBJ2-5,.,ASSLLQQETQY
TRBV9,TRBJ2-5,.,ASSVGASGGETQY
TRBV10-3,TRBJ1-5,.,AISGSGGQYNQPQH
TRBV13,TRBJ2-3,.,ASSLGLAGPTDTQY
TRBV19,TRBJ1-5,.,ASSIKGNSNQPQH
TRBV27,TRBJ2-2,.,ASSLSSGGNTGELF
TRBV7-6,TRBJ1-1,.,ASSLVGLRTEAF
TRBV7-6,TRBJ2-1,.,ASSLSGGAWNEQF
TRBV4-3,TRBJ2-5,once,ASSRLTGPSETQY
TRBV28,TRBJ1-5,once,ASRETVSNQPQH
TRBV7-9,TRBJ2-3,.,ASSPGGGGTDTQY
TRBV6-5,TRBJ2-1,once,ASSYSFGGNWNEQF
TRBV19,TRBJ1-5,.,ASSPLSQDYNQAQH
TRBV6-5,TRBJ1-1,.,ASSYGTALNTEAF
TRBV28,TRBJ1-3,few,ASISGLPHSGNTIY
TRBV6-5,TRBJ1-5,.,ASSRTTGSNQPQH
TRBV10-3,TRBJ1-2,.,AISDRTENYGYT
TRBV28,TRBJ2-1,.,ASSWDYHNEQF
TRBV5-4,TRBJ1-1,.,ASRDLAAGGEAF
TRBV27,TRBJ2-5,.,ASSEALAGETQY
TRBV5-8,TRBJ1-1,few,ASSFSQGAAEAF
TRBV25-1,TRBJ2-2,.,ASSGQDNTGELF
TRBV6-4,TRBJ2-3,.,ASSDSGTGGDTQY
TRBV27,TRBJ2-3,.,ASSFLFDLSTDTQY
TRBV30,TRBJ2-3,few,AQTPGGLTDTQY
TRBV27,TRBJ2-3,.,ASSPGQTSTDTQY
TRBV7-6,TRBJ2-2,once,ASSALAGENTGELF
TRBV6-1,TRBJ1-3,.,ASSEGTGGNTIY
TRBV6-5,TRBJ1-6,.,ATATSSYNSPLH
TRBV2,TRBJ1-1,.,ASRDSNTEAF
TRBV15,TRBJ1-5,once,ATSPSRRGSGQPQH
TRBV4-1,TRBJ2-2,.,ASSQGGGTGELF
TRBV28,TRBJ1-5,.,ASSVGVNQPQH
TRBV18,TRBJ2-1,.,ASSSQDSYNEQF
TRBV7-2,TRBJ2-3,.,ASSLTSGGSDTQY
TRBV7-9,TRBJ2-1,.,ASSSEYNEQF